The clone carrying this T cell receptor (beta chain) was found many times. Antigen specificity is unknown. TCRdb reanalysed the 5' RACE reads using MiXCR and keeps one entry per CDR3 protein. The sample contains around 430,000 distinct CDR3 sequences, around a sixth of which appear only once. The data derive from a study of T-cell memory formation after mild COVID-19. Whole-study results and caveats: Clonal second-wave expansions that peaked on day 37 had unconfirmed SARS-CoV-2 specificity. Some SARS-CoV-2-responding clones were already detected in memory before infection.

Germline V gene sequence: CDR1 SGHDT, CDR2 YYEEEE. With 4 bases removed from V and 5 bases from J, the gap between germline ends came to 7 bases. The length of the CDR3 is 12 residues. The receptor was derived from a man aged 18 to 29 who had mild COVID-19 (a few samples of this study predate the infection). Cell type and time point are not known. Source material: PBMCs or a T cell subset sorted from them (not recorded which). The chain uses TRBV5-6 and TRBJ2-1; D not certain. The CDR3 loop is CASSPLDNEQFF. The CDR3, as DNA: TGTGCCAGCAGCCCCTTGGACAATGAGCAGTTCTTC.